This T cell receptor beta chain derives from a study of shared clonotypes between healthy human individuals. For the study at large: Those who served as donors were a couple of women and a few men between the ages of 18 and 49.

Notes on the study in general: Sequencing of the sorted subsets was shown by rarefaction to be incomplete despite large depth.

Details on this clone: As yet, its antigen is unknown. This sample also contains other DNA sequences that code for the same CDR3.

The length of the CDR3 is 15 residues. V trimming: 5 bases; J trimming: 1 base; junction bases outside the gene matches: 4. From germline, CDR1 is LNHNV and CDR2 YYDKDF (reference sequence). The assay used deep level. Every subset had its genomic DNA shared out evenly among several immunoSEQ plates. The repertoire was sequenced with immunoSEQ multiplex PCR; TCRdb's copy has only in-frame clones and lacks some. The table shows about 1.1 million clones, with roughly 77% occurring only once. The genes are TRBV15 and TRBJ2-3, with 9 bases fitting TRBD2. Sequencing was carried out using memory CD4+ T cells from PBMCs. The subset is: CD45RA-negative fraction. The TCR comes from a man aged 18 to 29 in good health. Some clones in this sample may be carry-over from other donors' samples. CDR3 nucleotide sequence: TGTGCCACCAGCCCACGGACTAGCGGCACAGATACGCAGTATTTT. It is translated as CATSPRTSGTDTQYF.